Following are 31 T cell receptor beta chains from one sample sequenced in a study of shared clonotypes between healthy human individuals. Sequenced by immunoSEQ multiplex PCR; TCRdb stores in-frame clones only, minus some. The sample lists roughly 380,000 clones; around 96% were seen once. Sequenced sample: memory CD8+ T cells sorted from blood. Subset here: CD45RO+ cells pooled with CCR7-negative TemRA cells. These receptors were taken from a young man in good health.

This sequence joins TRBV10-3 and TRBJ2-1; 12 bases are shared with TRBD2. With V trimmed by 1 base and J by 7 bases, 14 bases remained unmatched. Per germline, CDR1 ENHRY and CDR2 SYGVKD. The CDR3 loop spans 19 amino acids. The CDR3: CAISEWGRGLAGPGNEQFF. DNA for the CDR3: TGTGCCATCAGTGAGTGGGGGCGGGGACTAGCGGGTCCAGGTAATGAGCAGTTCTTC.

V gene TRBV28 combines with J gene TRBJ1-5; D is possibly TRBD1 (6 bases). The CDR3 loop spans 14 amino acids. The V end was cut by 6 bases, the J end by 7 bases, with 16 bases between. Germline V gene data show CDR1 as MDHEN and CDR2 as SYDVKM. In DNA, the CDR3 is TGTGCCAGCAGAACGGGGGCGCGGGCCCAGCCCCAGCATTTT. This gives the protein CASRTGARAQPQHF.

The chain combines TRBV28 with TRBJ1-3, with 7 bases that match TRBD1. Germline values: CDR1 MDHEN, CDR2 SYDVKM. V gave up 6 bases and J gave up 1 base; unmatched junction bases: 6. The CDR3 covers 15 residues. CDR3 sequence reads: CASRTQGQSGNTIYF. The CDR3 bases are TGTGCCAGCAGGACCCAGGGACAGTCTGGAAACACCATATATTTT.

The J gene is TRBJ2-3, the V gene TRBV4-2; 9 bases match TRBD2. CDR1 and CDR2 from the germline V gene are LGHNA and YNFKEQ. The CDR3 covers 15 residues. Trimming took 0 bases from V and 9 from J; bases not matched to a gene: 7. The CDR3 bases are TGTGCCAGCAGCCAAGATCCTAGCGGGGTCGGGACGCAGTATTTT. It yields the protein CASSQDPSGVGTQYF.

The rearrangement joins TRBV2 to TRBJ2-3; D gene uncertain. The V end lost 4 bases, the J end lost 3 bases, and 5 bases lay between the germline ends. The CDR3 is 12 amino acids. CDR1 is SNHLY, CDR2 FYNNEI, per germline. Here the CDR3 reads CASSVWTDTQYF. CDR3 DNA: TGTGCCAGCAGTGTATGGACAGATACGCAGTATTTT.

V and J are TRBV28 and TRBJ2-7, with D perhaps assigned TRBD1 or TRBD2 (6 bases each). In germline, CDR1 is MDHEN, CDR2 SYDVKM. V was cut by 6 bases and J by 1 base, with 13 bases left in between. This CDR3 has 14 amino acids. This chain's CDR3 is CASSPGGLSYEQYF. CDR3 DNA sequence: TGTGCCAGCAGCCCCGGGGGCTTATCCTACGAGCAGTACTTC.

This clone was observed once. The V gene is TRBV7-2, the J gene TRBJ2-1, with 9 bases matching TRBD2. The CDR3 is made up of 15 amino acids. Germline values: CDR1 SGHTA, CDR2 FQGNSA. Trimming took 5 bases from V and 1 from J; bases not matched to a gene: 3. As DNA, the CDR3 is TGTGCCAGCAGCGCTACTAGCGGGTCCTACAATGAGCAGTTCTTC. Protein product: CASSATSGSYNEQFF. The whole variable domain, remainder taken from reference TRBV7-2 and TRBJ2-1, is GAGVSQSPSNKVTEKGKDVELRCDPISGHTALYWYRQSLGQGLEFLIYFQGNSAPDKSGLPSDRFSAERTGGSVSTLTIQRTQQEDSAVYLCASSATSGSYNEQFFGPGTRLTVL.

V gene TRBV10-3 combines with J gene TRBJ1-5; TRBD1 aligns across 8 bases. This CDR3 region has 14 residues. Germline CDR1 is ENHRY and CDR2 is SYGVKD. V gave up 4 bases and J gave up 3 bases; unmatched junction bases: 2. CDR3 loop: CAISGQGLNQPQHF. The CDR3 DNA reads TGTGCCATCAGTGGACAGGGGCTCAATCAGCCCCAGCATTTT.

The V call is TRBV6-6, the J call TRBJ2-1, with D uncertain. Trimming removed 1 base from V and 6 bases from J, with 1 base in between. Germline CDR1 MNHNY, CDR2 SVGAGI (reference sequence). The CDR3 extends over 11 amino acids. CDR3 in amino acids: CASSYFNEQFF. For the CDR3, the DNA is TGTGCCAGCAGTTACTTCAATGAGCAGTTCTTC.

V is TRBV5-1 and J is TRBJ2-3, with no clear D. The CDR3 sequence is 12 residues long. Deletions cut 4 bases from V and 5 bases from J, with 8 bases between. CDR1 is SGHRS, CDR2 YFSETQ, per germline. The CDR3 DNA reads TGCGCCAGCAGCCTGGGCCTAGATACGCAGTATTTT. This gives the protein CASSLGLDTQYF. The full variable domain, with the rest looked up from reference TRBV5-1 and TRBJ2-3, is KAGVTQTPRYLIKTRGQQVTLSCSPISGHRSVSWYQQTPGQGLQFLFEYFSETQRNKGNFPGRFSGRQFSNSRSEMNVSTLELGDSALYLCASSLGLDTQYFGPGTRLTVL.

This clone showed up just once. The chain couples TRBV18 to TRBJ2-1, with 9 bases identical to TRBD2. V shed 3 bases, J shed 14 bases, and the junction held 5 bases outside the gene matches. This CDR3 region has 12 residues. Germline-derived CDR1 and CDR2 are KGHSH and LQKENI. The CDR3 DNA is TGTGCCAGCTCACCCGCCGGGACTAGCAAGTTCTTC. Translation: CASSPAGTSKFF.

The CDR3 DNA reads TGTGCCAGCAGTGTTTCCCGGACAGGGTCCTACGAGCAGTACTTC. Amino acid sequence: CASSVSRTGSYEQYF. The chain links TRBV25-1 to TRBJ2-7; 8 bases match TRBD1. Germline CDR1 is MGHDK and CDR2 is SYGVNS. V lost 4 bases, J lost 1 base, and 6 bases stayed unmatched. CDR3 length: 15 residues.

The chain couples TRBV6-5 to TRBJ2-5; D gene uncertain. With 4 bases removed from V and 4 bases from J, the gap between germline ends came to 16 bases. The CDR3 has 15 residues. Germline CDR1 and CDR2: MNHEY and SVGAGI. The CDR3 DNA reads as TGTGCCAGCAGTTCAAATAGATTATTTCTAGAGACCCAGTACTTC. Its protein product is CASSSNRLFLETQYF.

V is TRBV10-1 and J is TRBJ2-1; 9 positions match TRBD2. The junction had 7 bases not matched to a gene; V was cut back by 3 bases and J by 7 bases. CDR1 WNHNN and CDR2 SYGVQD come from the germline V gene (reference sequence). The CDR3 has 15 residues. The CDR3 DNA follows: TGCGCCAGCAGTGAACCGGGACTAGCTTGGAATGAGCAGTTCTTC. It yields the protein CASSEPGLAWNEQFF.

This sequence joins TRBV2 and TRBJ2-7; no definite D call. With 6 bases removed from V and 1 base from J, the gap between germline ends came to 10 bases. This CDR3 contains 13 residues. Germline V lookup: CDR1 SNHLY, CDR2 FYNNEI. The CDR3 here is CASRVPSSYEQYF. CDR3 in DNA: TGTGCCAGCAGGGTACCCAGTTCCTACGAGCAGTACTTC.

The chain carries TRBV13 and TRBJ2-5, with 14 bases lining up with TRBD2. Trimming cost V 6 bases and J 5 bases; bases outside gene matches: 8. This CDR3 has 16 residues. Germline V gives CDR1 PRHDT, CDR2 FYEKMQ (reference sequence). CDR3 coding DNA: TGTGCCAGCAGTCCTTGGACTAGCGGGAGGAGGGAGACCCAGTACTTC. It specifies CASSPWTSGRRETQYF.

The gene calls are TRBV6-6 and TRBJ2-1, with 11 positions matching TRBD2. This CDR3 is 14 amino acids long. The V gene end was trimmed by 6 bases and the J gene end by 8 bases; junction bases not matched to a gene: 6. Germline lookup yields CDR1 MNHNY and CDR2 SVGAGI (reference sequence). The CDR3 here is CASRLTSGTDEQFF. The CDR3 nucleotides are TGTGCCAGCAGACTGACTAGCGGGACCGATGAGCAGTTCTTC.

This chain connects TRBV21-1 to TRBJ1-5. TRBV21-1 is termed a pseudogene. The CDR3 contains 14 residues. The CDR3 reads CASSKVEAKKPQHF. CDR3 sequence (DNA): TGTGCCAGCAGCAAAGTTGAGGCAAAGAAGCCCCAGCATTTT.

V usage is TRBV5-4 and J usage is TRBJ2-1; D is possibly TRBD1 (6 bases). The ends were cut back, 7 bases at V and 10 bases at J, with 24 bases in the middle. Germline lookup yields CDR1 SGHNT and CDR2 YYREEE (reference sequence). CDR3 length equals 15 residues. CDR3 amino acids: CASSYRGRGRLEQFF. CDR3 in DNA: TGTGCCAGCTCCTACCGGGGCAGGGGCCGTTTAGAGCAGTTCTTC.

V gene TRBV5-6 combines with J gene TRBJ2-5; no firm D call. V was trimmed by 6 bases and J by 5 bases, leaving 17 bases between them. CDR3 size: 14 residues. Germline V CDR1 and CDR2: SGHDT, YYEEEE. The CDR3, as DNA: TGTGCCAGCAACCTAAAAAAGTCGGGTGAGACCCAGTACTTC. Protein: CASNLKKSGETQYF.

The rearrangement joins TRBV10-3 to TRBJ2-7; the match to TRBD2 covers 10 bases. The trim removed 7 bases at V and 0 bases at J, leaving 0 bases unmatched. CDR3 length equals 13 residues. Germline V CDR1 and CDR2: ENHRY, SYGVKD. The CDR3 sequence: CAITSGSSYEQYF. CDR3 bases: TGTGCCATCACTAGCGGGAGCTCCTACGAGCAGTACTTC.

Comments on this clone: The junction shows a germline mismatch at one end, possibly a read error. This chain connects TRBV28 to TRBJ2-7, with 9 bases that match TRBD1. The CDR3 consists of 15 residues. Germline CDR1 reads MDHEN; CDR2 reads SYDVKM. CDR3 amino acids: CASSHEGQGSHEQYF. The CDR3 DNA sequence: TGTGCCAGCAGTCACGAGGGACAGGGCTCCCACGAGCAGTACTTC.

V and J are TRBV5-6 and TRBJ2-7; possible D gene TRBD1, 6 bases. Germline values: CDR1 SGHDT, CDR2 YYEEEE. Trimming pared 9 bases from V and 0 bases from J, leaving 13 bases between. This CDR3 has 13 amino acids. CDR3 amino acids: CATQRGGSYEQYF. The CDR3 coding sequence is TGTGCCACACAAAGAGGGGGCTCCTACGAGCAGTACTTC.

This chain joins TRBV19 and TRBJ2-1; D remains unclear. Germline CDR1 reads LNHDA; CDR2 reads SQIVND (reference sequence). The CDR3 loop spans 14 amino acids. Trimming took 6 bases from V and 0 from J, leaving 9 bases between them. This chain's CDR3 is CASRVANSYNEQFF. The CDR3 DNA follows: TGTGCCAGTAGAGTCGCTAACTCCTACAATGAGCAGTTCTTC.

The rearrangement links TRBV6-1 to TRBJ2-1, with TRBD2 identical over 12 bases. Germline trimming cut 1 base from V and 10 bases from J; bases unmatched to any gene: 5. Per germline, CDR1 MNHNS and CDR2 SASEGT. CDR3 length: 15 residues. This CDR3 reads CASSEGGLAGLEQFF. CDR3 nucleotide sequence: TGTGCCAGCAGTGAAGGAGGACTAGCGGGATTGGAGCAGTTCTTC.

As regards this clone: This specimen includes other DNA sequences encoding the same CDR3. The V and J genes are TRBV2 and TRBJ2-3; unclear D gene. CDR1 is SNHLY, CDR2 FYNNEI, per germline. The V gene lost 3 bases and the J gene lost 3 bases, with 4 bases spanning the gap. The CDR3 runs to 12 residues. In DNA form, the CDR3 reads TGTGCCAGCAGTGACAGAACAGATACGCAGTATTTT. Its translation: CASSDRTDTQYF.

The V and J genes are TRBV20-1 and TRBJ1-2; a possible D gene is TRBD1 (5 bases). The V gene lost 6 bases and the J gene lost 3 bases, with 8 bases spanning the gap. The CDR3 extends over 11 amino acids. CDR1 is DFQATT, CDR2 SNEGSKA, per germline (reference sequence). In DNA form, the CDR3 reads TGCAGTGCCGGGGGGGACTATGGCTACACCTTC. It yields the protein CSAGGDYGYTF.

This chain links TRBV30 with TRBJ2-3; D may be TRBD1 or TRBD2 (5 bases each). This CDR3 has 13 amino acids. The V gene's germline CDR1 is GTSNPN and CDR2 SVGIG (reference sequence). The V end lost 0 bases, the J end lost 6 bases, and 10 bases lay between the germline ends. CDR3 nucleotides: TGTGCCTGGAGTGTACCCGGGGCGGATACGCAGTATTTT. It specifies CAWSVPGADTQYF.

The rearrangement uses TRBV6-5 and TRBJ2-4; unclear D gene. The CDR3 has 14 amino acids. The germline V and J ends were trimmed by 0 bases and 9 bases, with 12 bases remaining between them. The germline V gene has CDR1 MNHEY and CDR2 SVGAGI. CDR3 DNA sequence: TGTGCCAGCAGTTACTCGATTGACCGAGGCATTCAGTACTTC. It translates to CASSYSIDRGIQYF.

J is TRBJ1-2 and V is TRBV29-1; unclear D gene. The CDR3 runs to 13 residues. V lost 5 bases to trimming and J lost 2 bases, with 12 bases between them. CDR1 is SQVTM, CDR2 ANQGSEA, per germline. CDR3 nucleotide sequence: TGCAGCGTTCCCCACGACGCGAACTATGGCTACACCTTC. This sequence encodes CSVPHDANYGYTF.

The V call is TRBV10-3, the J call TRBJ2-5, with TRBD2 matching 9 bases. CDR1 is ENHRY and CDR2 is SYGVKD in the germline V gene. The CDR3 covers 14 residues. Trimming cost V 10 bases and J 0 bases; bases outside gene matches: 6. CDR3 residues: CATRTSANQETQYF. As DNA, the CDR3 is TGTGCCACCAGGACTAGCGCCAACCAAGAGACCCAGTACTTC.